The clone carrying this T cell receptor (beta chain) was recorded a few times. Antigen specificity is unknown. The data originate from a study of T-cell memory formation after mild COVID-19. Overall study findings and caveats: There were some responding clones in pre-infection memory, which suggested that cross-reactive memory had joined. Shrinking CD4+ clones were chiefly CM and EM; CD8+ ones were chiefly EMRA.

TCRdb redid the calling of the 5' RACE reads with MiXCR, one entry per CDR3 protein. Of a few hundred thousand distinct CDR3 sequences listed, 27% are singletons. Per germline, CDR1 GTSNPN and CDR2 SVGIG (reference sequence). Trimming shortened V by 1 base and J by 11 bases, and 17 bases separated the two germline ends. The CDR3 runs 14 residues. The sequencing sample was made of PBMCs or a T cell subset sorted from them (not recorded which). The chain combines TRBV30 with TRBJ1-4, with TRBD1 as a possible D gene (5 bases). This TCR came from an adult woman who had mild COVID-19 (a few samples of this study predate the infection). Cell type and time point are not known. CDR3 nucleotide sequence: TGTGCCTGGAGTGCGAAGGCCGGCGGGGGGAAACTGTTTTTT. It codes for CAWSAKAGGGKLFF. Combining the CDR3 with reference TRBV30 and TRBJ1-4 gives the whole variable domain SQTIHQWPATLVQPVGSPLSLECTVEGTSNPNLYWYRQAAGRGLQLLFYSVGIGQISSEVPQNLSASRPQDRQFILSSKKLLLSDSGFYLCAWSAKAGGGKLFFGSGTQLSVL.